This TCR beta chain is drawn from a study of PD-L1 blockade in urothelial cancer. At the level of the study: It was in the mid-2010s that patients started atezolizumab at 1,200 mg intravenously every 3 weeks. Counts from blood samples showed a median of roughly 140,000 T cells. At 3 weeks after treatment start (second dose) and again at 6 weeks, blood was analyzed.

Clones were read by immunoSEQ multiplex PCR, and TCRdb kept only the in-frame ones, dropping some. The sample has more than 95,000 clones, around nine tenths seen once. Time point noted: peripheral blood 6 weeks after treatment start. The CDR3 runs to 15 residues. The J segment lost 8 bases and the V segment lost 4 bases, leaving 10 bases of the junction unmatched. Germline CDR1 and CDR2: MNHNY and SVGAGI (reference sequence). The sequence derives from a man aged 60 to 69 with urothelial cancer. The sequencing used PBMCs, collected around atezolizumab (anti-PD-L1) treatment. The V call is TRBV6-6, the J call TRBJ1-2; 10 bases fit TRBD1. CDR3 sequence (DNA): TGTGCCAGCAGTTCACGGACAGGGGGGGGGTCAGGCTACACCTTC. As protein: CASSSRTGGGSGYTF.